This TCR beta chain was found in a study of cytomegalovirus exposure and HLA in healthy donors. The primer mix had 60 Vbeta and 13 Jbeta primers. Sequenced by immunoSEQ multiplex PCR; TCRdb stores in-frame clones only, minus some. The table shows about 94,000 clones, with approximately 75% occurring only once. The length of the CDR3 is 15 residues. CDR1 is SGHVS and CDR2 is FQNEAQ in the germline V gene. V lost 5 bases, J lost 4 bases, and 10 bases stayed unmatched. Study-level results: As a later analysis showed, a missense DCLRE1C variant was linked to trimming of TCR beta V- and J-genes. Earlier analysis yielded a pattern in which most TCR beta V segments were productive about 87% or about 30% of the time. In a later analysis, specific HLA alleles were associated with approximately 16,000 TCR beta sequences at a 0.05 false discovery rate.

For this clone: Its specificity is unknown.

Material: PBMCs. The rearrangement links TRBV7-8 to TRBJ1-2; 7 bases map to TRBD1. This TCR was recovered from a woman between 40 and 55 years old in good health and CMV-seronegative. CDR3 sequence (DNA): TGTGCCAGCAGCGTATTCCGGGACAGTATCTATGGCTACACCTTC. Amino acids: CASSVFRDSIYGYTF.